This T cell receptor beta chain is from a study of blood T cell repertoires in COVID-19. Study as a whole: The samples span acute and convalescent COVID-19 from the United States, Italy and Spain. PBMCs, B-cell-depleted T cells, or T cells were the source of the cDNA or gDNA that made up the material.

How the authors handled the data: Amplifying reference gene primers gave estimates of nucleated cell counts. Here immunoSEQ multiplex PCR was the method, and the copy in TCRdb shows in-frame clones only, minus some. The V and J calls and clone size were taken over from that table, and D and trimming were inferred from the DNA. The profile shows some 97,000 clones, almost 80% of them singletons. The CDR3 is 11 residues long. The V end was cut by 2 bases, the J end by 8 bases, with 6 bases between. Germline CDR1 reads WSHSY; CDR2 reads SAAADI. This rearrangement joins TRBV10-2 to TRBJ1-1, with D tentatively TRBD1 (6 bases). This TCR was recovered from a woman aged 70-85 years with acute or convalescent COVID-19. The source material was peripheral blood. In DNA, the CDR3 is TGCGCCAGCAGTGAGCAGGGGGAAGCTTTCTTT. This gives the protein CASSEQGEAFF.